The present T cell receptor beta chain was sequenced within a study of blood T cell repertoires in COVID-19. Study-wide context: Spain, Italy and the United States supplied samples that represented acute and convalescent COVID-19. Sources were T cells, B-cell-depleted T cells, or PBMCs; the material itself was cDNA or gDNA.

This clone has a handful of counts. Original processing methods: Amplification of reference gene primers was used by the study to estimate nucleated cell counts. Sequencing was performed with immunoSEQ multiplex PCR; in TCRdb, only in-frame clones are kept and a portion is missing. V, J and clone size are those of that table, while D and trimming were read from the DNA. The sample consists of roughly 21,000 clones, less than 90% of them appearing once. V shed 2 bases, J shed 4 bases, and the junction held 7 bases outside the gene matches. This CDR3 comprises 16 residues. Germline loops: CDR1 MNHEY, CDR2 SMNVEV (reference sequence).

The chain joins TRBV27 to TRBJ1-1; 10 nucleotides agree with TRBD1. The sequence was collected from a man aged 35-49 years with acute or convalescent COVID-19. Sequencing was done on a sample of peripheral blood. The CDR3 DNA sequence: TGTGCCAGCAGTTTAACAATCCGGACAGGGGGCACTGAAGCTTTCTTT. Protein: CASSLTIRTGGTEAFF.